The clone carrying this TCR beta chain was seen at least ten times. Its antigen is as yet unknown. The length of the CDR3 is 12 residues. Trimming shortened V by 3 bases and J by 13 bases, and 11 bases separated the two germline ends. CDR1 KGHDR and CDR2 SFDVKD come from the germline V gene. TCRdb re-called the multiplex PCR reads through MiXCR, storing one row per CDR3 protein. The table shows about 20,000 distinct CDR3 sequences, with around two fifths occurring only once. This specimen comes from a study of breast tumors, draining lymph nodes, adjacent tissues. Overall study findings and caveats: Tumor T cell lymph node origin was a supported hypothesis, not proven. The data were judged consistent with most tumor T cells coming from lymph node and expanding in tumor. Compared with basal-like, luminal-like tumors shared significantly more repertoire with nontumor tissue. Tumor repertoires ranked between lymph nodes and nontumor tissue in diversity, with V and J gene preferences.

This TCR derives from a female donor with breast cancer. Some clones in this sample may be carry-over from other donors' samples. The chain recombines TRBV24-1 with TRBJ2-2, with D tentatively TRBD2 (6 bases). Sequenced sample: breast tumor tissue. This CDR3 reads CATSDPPRGLFF. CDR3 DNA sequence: TGTGCCACCAGTGATCCCCCGCGGGGGCTGTTTTTT.